Listed below are T cell receptor beta chains from one sample, sequenced in a study of blood T cell repertoires in COVID-19. Some clones are missing from TCRdb's copy, which holds only in-frame ones; the method was immunoSEQ multiplex PCR. The top ten clones hold roughly a tenth of a sample with about 60,000 clones, about 90% of them seen once. Sequencing used peripheral blood. These receptor sequences come from a human donor with acute or convalescent COVID-19. The donor label of this sample is uncertain. The CDR3 runs from the conserved cysteine through the conserved F or W.

V,CDR3
TRBV5-4,CASSPGGGRSDTQYF
TRBV6-5,CASSWGQGKGNEQFF
TRBV10-1,CASSERGSGNTIYF
TRBV12-3/TRBV12-4,CASSLQGNTEAFF
TRBV27,CASSPDRATGELFF
TRBV28,CASRRTGLEQPQHF
TRBV7-2,CASSLRGGGSYNSPLHF
TRBV2,CASSELPRSSYNSPLHF
TRBV2,CASSDGGPGAYEQYF
TRBV5-4,CASINRRGQRNEQFF
TRBV15,CATSRPPGHSNQPQHF
TRBV27,CASSEDWAGSEKLFF
TRBV19,CASSPTPGTSGSIYEQYF
TRBV27,CASSLLQGETFF
TRBV27,CASSLHGLNTGELFF
TRBV2,CASRGQHLNSGNTIYF
TRBV24-1,CATSDSQTPRGSYEQYF
TRBV6-4,CASSSGASTDTQYF
TRBV21-1,CASSPLSGAGDGTGELFF
TRBV5-6,CASRKRGQVYGYTF
TRBV5-1,CASSLVTTVANEQFF
TRBV9,CASSASLPGTQTHNEQFF
TRBV7-3,CASSLLGTSTDTQYF
TRBV5-1,CASSLGTGLNYGYTF
TRBV12-3/TRBV12-4,CASSTGQTYEQYF
TRBV9,CASSVGLGGHGYTF
TRBV7-6,CASSLWGREGRDSWDEQYF
TRBV18,CASSPDRTNTGELFF
TRBV9,CASSGQAGGPVEQFF
TRBV2,CASSRDRGRGETQYF
TRBV6-5,CASRTGTTPYNEQFF
TRBV10-3,CAIRGTSGMSSYNEQFF
TRBV30,CAWSVTVNSPLHF
TRBV11-3,CASSLGRDEIQYF
TRBV4-2,CASSQGTSGRTYEQYF
TRBV2,CASSDDRGPYNEQFF
TRBV6-5,CASRQGVGNTGELFF
TRBV7-2,CASSFMGGDYGYTF
TRBV21-1,CASSKFCGGTGLWNEQFF
TRBV7-2,CASSLAPGYQETQYF
TRBV18,CASSLDLGGTDTQYF
TRBV3-1/TRBV3-2,CASQGDDSGPPYF
TRBV10-3,CAISGDRSSILNTEAFF
TRBV5-1,CASSLARDYEQYF
TRBV3-1/TRBV3-2,CASRPQGIGGGYTF
TRBV11-3,CASSPIAGLNTGELFF
TRBV7-9,CASSLGLNPYEQYF
TRBV2,CASNRPPPETQYF
TRBV15,CATSRNGGALPIQYF
TRBV10-1,CASTPGQDNYEQYF
TRBV5-5,CASSLDGNTGELFF